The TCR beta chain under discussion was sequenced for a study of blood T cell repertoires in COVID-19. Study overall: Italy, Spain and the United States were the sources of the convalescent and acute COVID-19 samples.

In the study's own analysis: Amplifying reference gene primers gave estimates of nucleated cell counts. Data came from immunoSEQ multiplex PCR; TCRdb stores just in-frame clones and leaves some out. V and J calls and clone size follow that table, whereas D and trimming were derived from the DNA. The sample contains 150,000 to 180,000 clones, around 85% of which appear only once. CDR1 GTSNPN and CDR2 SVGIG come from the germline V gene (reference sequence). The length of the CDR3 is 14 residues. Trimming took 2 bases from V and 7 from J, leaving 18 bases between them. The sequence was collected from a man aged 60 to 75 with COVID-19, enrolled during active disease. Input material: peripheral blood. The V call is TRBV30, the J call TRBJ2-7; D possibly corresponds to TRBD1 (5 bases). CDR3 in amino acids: CAWSYNRLSNEQYF. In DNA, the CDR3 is TGTGCCTGGAGTTACAACAGGCTGTCGAATGAGCAGTACTTC.